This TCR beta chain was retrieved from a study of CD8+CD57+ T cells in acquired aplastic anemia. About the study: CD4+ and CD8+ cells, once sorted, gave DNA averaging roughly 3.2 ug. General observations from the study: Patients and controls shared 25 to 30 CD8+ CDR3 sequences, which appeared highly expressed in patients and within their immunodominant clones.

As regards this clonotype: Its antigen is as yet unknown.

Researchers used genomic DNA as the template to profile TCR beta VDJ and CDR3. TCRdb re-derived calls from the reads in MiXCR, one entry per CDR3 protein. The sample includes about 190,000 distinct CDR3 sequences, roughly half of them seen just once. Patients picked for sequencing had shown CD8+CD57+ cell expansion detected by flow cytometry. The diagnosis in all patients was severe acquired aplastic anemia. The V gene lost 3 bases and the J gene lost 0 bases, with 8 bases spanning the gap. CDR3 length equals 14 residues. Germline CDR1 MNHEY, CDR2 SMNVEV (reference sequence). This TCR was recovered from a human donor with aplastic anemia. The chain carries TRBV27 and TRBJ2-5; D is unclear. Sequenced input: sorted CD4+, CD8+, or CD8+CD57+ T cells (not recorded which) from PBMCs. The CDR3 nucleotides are TGTGCCAGCAGTTTTGCGGAATACCAAGAGACCCAGTACTTC. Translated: CASSFAEYQETQYF.